One sample yielded the 32 T cell receptor beta chains listed below, sequenced in a study of glioma-infiltrating T cells (dated by TCRdb to between 2015 and 2016). The data were produced on an Illumina MiSeq. TCR alpha and beta CDR3 regions were amplified with the iRepertoire nested amplicon-rescue multiplex PCR (arm-PCR) platform from RNA. TCRdb trimmed public reads at Q25 via fastp, called clones via MiXCR and kept in-frame beta chains. Entries that share a CDR3 protein sequence are merged under the most common genes and DNA. In this sample the table shows 100,000 to 150,000 distinct CDR3 sequences, approximately 26% of which occur a single time. The biggest ten clones account for 27% of the sample. The sequenced material came from glioma tissue, nonneoplastic brain tissue, or PBMCs (not recorded which). These receptors originate from a human donor with low-grade glioma or glioblastoma, undergoing nonglioma brain surgery, or in good health (not recorded which).

The chain carries TRBV15 and TRBJ2-3; 9 nucleotides line up with TRBD2. The CDR3 runs to 16 residues. The J segment lost 3 bases and the V segment lost 0 bases, leaving 4 bases of the junction unmatched. CDR1 and CDR2 from the germline V gene are LNHNV and YYDKDF (reference sequence). As DNA, the CDR3 is TGTGCCACCAGCAGAGACGCGGGGGGGATAACAGATACGCAGTATTTT. This gives the protein CATSRDAGGITDTQYF.

In DNA, the CDR3 is TGTGCCAGCAGCCCCTCCCTTAGTACAGCGAACACTGAAGCTTTCTTT. This gives the protein CASSPSLSTANTEAFF. The V gene is TRBV7-2, the J gene TRBJ1-1; unclear D gene. V gave up 5 bases and J gave up 1 base, with 17 bases separating them. CDR1 SGHTA and CDR2 FQGNSA come from the germline V gene. This CDR3 contains 16 residues.

This clonotype was counted only a few times. This chain joins TRBV11-2 and TRBJ2-3; 7 nucleotides match TRBD2. CDR3 length equals 14 residues. Germline lookup yields CDR1 SGHAT and CDR2 FQNNGV. V gave up 1 base and J gave up 8 bases; unmatched junction bases: 6. CDR3 nucleotides: TGTGCCAGCAGCTTAGCGCTAGCGGAGGGTACGCAGTATTTT. This translates into CASSLALAEGTQYF.

This clonotype was observed a single time. The chain is built from TRBV29-1 and TRBJ2-5; 8 bases map to TRBD2. V lost 7 bases to trimming and J lost 4 bases; unmatched junction nucleotides: 8. Germline CDR1 and CDR2: SQVTM and ANQGSEA. The CDR3 loop spans 13 amino acids. This CDR3 reads CSGRSGARETQYF. In DNA form, the CDR3 reads TGCAGCGGTCGTAGCGGGGCAAGAGAGACCCAGTACTTC.

Regarding this clonotype: It may be a read error: a sequence one base away is much more abundant. Likely a read error: the CDR3 ends without its conserved phenylalanine or tryptophan. The chain is built from TRBV7-2 and TRBJ2-5, with D maybe TRBD1 (5 bases). V gave up 5 bases and J gave up 4 bases, with 11 bases separating them. The CDR3 is 13 residues long. Per germline, CDR1 SGHTA and CDR2 FQGNSA. In DNA form, the CDR3 reads TGTGCCAGCAGCCCGGACCAGGGAGAGACCCAGTACCTC. This gives the protein CASSPDQGETQYL.

The rearrangement links TRBV5-1 to TRBJ2-3; D unresolved. The germline gives CDR1 SGHRS, CDR2 YFSETQ. The V end lost 2 bases, the J end lost 7 bases, and 11 bases lay between the germline ends. There are 13 residues in the CDR3. The CDR3 region is CASSLDGRHTQYF. The CDR3 DNA is TGCGCCAGCAGCTTAGACGGGCGGCATACGCAGTATTTT.

This clonotype was counted once. Since a much larger clone is just one base distant, this may be a read error. The rearrangement uses TRBV20-1 and TRBJ2-1; D gene unclear. This CDR3 spans 12 amino acids. The germline gives CDR1 DFQATT, CDR2 SNEGSKA (reference sequence). CDR3 residues: CSASGRNNEQLF. Here the CDR3 DNA reads TGCAGTGCTAGCGGACGAAACAATGAGCAGCTCTTC.

Worth noting for this clonotype: One junction end does not reproduce the germline sequence, and a read error may be involved. The chain combines TRBV24-1 with TRBJ2-3, with D maybe TRBD1 (5 bases). CDR3 size: 13 residues. CDR1 is KGHDR, CDR2 SFDVKD, per germline. CDR3 residues: CATSQGALDTRYF. The CDR3 region has the DNA TGTGCCACCAGTCAGGGCGCACTGGATACGCGGTATTTT.

On this clonotype: This could be a read error, since a much larger clone is one nucleotide away. The chain employs TRBV6-5 and TRBJ1-1, with a possible D match to TRBD1 (5 bases). This CDR3 is 14 amino acids long. CDR1 is MNHEY and CDR2 is SVGAGI in the germline V gene. V gave up 5 bases and J gave up 4 bases, with 14 bases separating them. The CDR3, as DNA: TGTGCCAGCAGTGAATGGTTGAGGGGCACTGAAGCTTTCTTT. It translates to CASSEWLRGTEAFF.

This clonotype showed up just a few times. The chain is built from TRBV5-1 and TRBJ2-3; 8 bases line up with TRBD1. Germline assignment: CDR1 SGHRS and CDR2 YFSETQ. The CDR3 totals 15 residues. Trimming took 5 bases from V and 4 from J; bases not matched to a gene: 9. CDR3 loop: CASRRGTGVSDTQYF. The CDR3 DNA follows: TGCGCCAGCAGACGAGGGACAGGAGTCTCAGATACGCAGTATTTT.

This clonotype was seen only a few times. The chain uses TRBV29-1 and TRBJ2-5; unclear D gene. The CDR3 consists of 11 residues. Deletions cut 5 bases from V and 2 bases from J, with 6 bases between. The germline V gene encodes CDR1 SQVTM and CDR2 ANQGSEA. The CDR3 coding sequence is TGCAGCGTTAATATACAAGAGACCCAGTACTTC. The encoded protein is CSVNIQETQYF. The full variable domain, with the rest looked up from reference TRBV29-1 and TRBJ2-5, is SAVISQKPSRDICQRGTSLTIQCQVDSQVTMMFWYRQQPGQSLTLIATANQGSEATYESGFVIDKFPISRPNLTFSTLTVSNMSPEDSSIYLCSVNIQETQYFGPGTRLLVL.

This clonotype was seen many times. The chain has TRBV27 and TRBJ1-2; unclear D gene. Per germline, CDR1 MNHEY and CDR2 SMNVEV (reference sequence). V shed 6 bases and J shed 4 bases, with 9 bases lying between them. The CDR3 sequence is 12 residues long. CDR3 coding DNA: TGTGCCAGCAGCCCGGCTGGCTATGGCTACACCTTC. Residues: CASSPAGYGYTF.

DNA of the CDR3: TGTGCCAGGACCGGCCCGGTTAGCAATCAGCCCCAGCATTTT. Encoded protein: CARTGPVSNQPQHF. This chain uses TRBV14 with TRBJ1-5, with D unresolved. The CDR3 contains 14 residues. Deletions cut 9 bases from V and 0 bases from J, with 12 bases between. CDR1 and CDR2 from the germline V gene are SGHDN and FVKESK.

The chain carries TRBV7-9 and TRBJ2-1; D possibly corresponds to TRBD2 (6 bases). The CDR3 covers 13 residues. Germline V CDR1 and CDR2: SEHNR, FQNEAQ (reference sequence). Trimming stripped 8 bases from V and 15 bases from J, with 23 bases between. The CDR3: CASDEGGTSGRFF. The CDR3 DNA is TGTGCCAGCGACGAGGGAGGTACATCAGGTCGGTTCTTC.

The chain combines TRBV7-3 with TRBJ2-2; TRBD2 aligns across 10 bases. The CDR3 is 16 amino acids. Germline V gene data show CDR1 as SGHTA and CDR2 as FQGTGA. V was clipped by 4 bases and J by 1 base; unmatched bases: 3. The CDR3 region has the DNA TGTGCCAGCAGCTCCAGACTAGCGGGGAACACCGGGGAGCTGTTTTTT. Translated, it gives CASSSRLAGNTGELFF.

The chain carries TRBV27 and TRBJ2-7, with D unclear. Germline loops: CDR1 MNHEY, CDR2 SMNVEV (reference sequence). Trimming shortened V by 5 bases and J by 2 bases, and 13 bases separated the two germline ends. The CDR3 spans 14 residues. The CDR3 coding sequence is TGTGCCAGCAGTATTAGGCCCGGCCCCTACGAGCAGTACGTC. Protein: CASSIRPGPYEQYV.

Concerning this clonotype itself: A much larger clonotype is one base distant, so this may be a read error. CDR3 coding DNA: TGTGCCAGCAGTACCCGACGGTCAGGCCAAGAGACCCAGTACTTC. Its translation: CASSTRRSGQETQYF. This chain uses TRBV6-1 with TRBJ2-5; no firm D call. The V end was cut by 5 bases, the J end by 1 base, with 14 bases between. The CDR3 length is 15 residues. Germline assignment: CDR1 MNHNS and CDR2 SASEGT.

This chain uses TRBV2 with TRBJ1-1; no firm D call. V shed 4 bases and J shed 1 base, with 10 bases lying between them. The CDR3 sequence is 14 residues long. Germline V gene sequence: CDR1 SNHLY, CDR2 FYNNEI. CDR3 bases: TGTGCCAGCAGTGCCGGGCTAACGAACACTGAAGCTTTCTTT. It codes for CASSAGLTNTEAFF.

This clonotype appeared a few times. The chain uses TRBV12-3 or TRBV12-4 and TRBJ1-1, with D uncertain. There are 13 residues in the CDR3. Trimming pared 3 bases from V and 0 bases from J, leaving 5 bases between. The CDR3 nucleotides are TGTGCCAGCAGTTTCAGCCTGAACACTGAAGCTTTCTTT. It translates to CASSFSLNTEAFF.

This clonotype came up a few times. The gene calls are TRBV2 and TRBJ1-2, with no clear D. V lost 6 bases and J lost 4, with 9 bases in between. This CDR3 has 12 amino acids. Germline loops: CDR1 SNHLY, CDR2 FYNNEI. The CDR3 spells CASSAGSYGYTF. The DNA for the CDR3 is TGTGCCAGCAGCGCAGGAAGCTATGGCTACACCTTC.

This clonotype was detected only once. This chain's CDR3 is CASSAMPGLGYEQFF. DNA for the CDR3: TGTGCCAGCAGCGCCATGCCGGGCCTCGGCTATGAGCAGTTCTTC. This chain uses TRBV27 with TRBJ2-1; D is undetermined. The CDR3 loop spans 15 amino acids. Trimming pared 6 bases from V and 8 bases from J, leaving 20 bases between. Germline values: CDR1 MNHEY, CDR2 SMNVEV (reference sequence).

This clonotype was detected many times. This chain connects TRBV6-1 to TRBJ1-1; D not certain. CDR1 is MNHNS, CDR2 SASEGT, per germline. This CDR3 spans 14 amino acids. Trimming took 1 base from V and 0 from J, leaving 6 bases between them. The CDR3 reads CASSEGAVNTEAFF. CDR3 DNA sequence: TGTGCCAGCAGTGAAGGGGCAGTGAACACTGAAGCTTTCTTT.

The rearrangement joins TRBV2 to TRBJ2-7; D gene ambiguous. The ends were cut back, 2 bases at V and 5 bases at J, with 13 bases in the middle. The germline gives CDR1 SNHLY, CDR2 FYNNEI. This CDR3 is built from 14 residues. CDR3 amino acids: CASSENWQVNEQYV. In DNA, the CDR3 is TGTGCCAGCAGTGAAAATTGGCAGGTCAACGAGCAGTACGTC.

With respect to this clonotype: Its ends do not fully match the called genes, so a read error is possible. The V call is TRBV4-1, the J call TRBJ2-1, with no clear D. The CDR3 totals 17 residues. CDR1 and CDR2 from the germline V gene are MGHRA and YSYEKL. The CDR3 region has the DNA TGCGCCAGCAGCCAAGATCTTTCGGTCAGTTACTACAATGAGAAGTTCTTC. It yields the protein CASSQDLSVSYYNEKFF.

This clonotype was counted only a few times. The chain uses TRBV10-3 and TRBJ1-2; tentatively, D is TRBD1 (6 bases). The V end was cut by 0 bases, the J end by 3 bases, with 8 bases between. Germline lookup yields CDR1 ENHRY and CDR2 SYGVKD. The CDR3 runs to 14 residues. The CDR3 loop is CAISESSGDYGYTF. Here the CDR3 DNA reads TGTGCCATCAGTGAGTCGTCAGGGGACTATGGCTACACCTTC.

The chain combines TRBV10-2 with TRBJ1-4; TRBD1 matches 8 bases. V shed 7 bases and J 7 bases; nucleotides not matched to a gene: 5. This CDR3 is built from 13 residues. Germline CDR1 and CDR2: WSHSY and SAAADI. The CDR3 spells CASMTGASEKLFF. The CDR3 nucleotides read TGCGCCAGCATGACAGGGGCTAGTGAAAAACTGTTTTTT.

J is TRBJ1-1 and V is TRBV10-3, with 8 bases fitting TRBD1. Germline V lookup: CDR1 ENHRY, CDR2 SYGVKD. V dropped 10 bases and J dropped 10; count of bases not matched to a gene: 17. The CDR3 contains 14 residues. In nucleotides, the CDR3 is TGTGCCAGTTACAGGGGGTTCATGAACACTAGAGCTTTCTTT. Amino acids: CASYRGFMNTRAFF.

The rearrangement links TRBV29-1 to TRBJ2-1; 14 nucleotides align to TRBD2. The V gene end was trimmed by 6 bases and the J gene end by 7 bases; junction bases not matched to a gene: 5. The CDR3 is made up of 14 amino acids. The germline V gene has CDR1 SQVTM and CDR2 ANQGSEA. The CDR3 protein is CSVDRTSGGNEQFF. The CDR3 DNA reads as TGCAGCGTAGACCGGACTAGCGGGGGGAATGAGCAGTTCTTC.

This clonotype has a count of ten or more. The chain carries TRBV6-1 and TRBJ1-1, with 9 bases lining up with TRBD1. CDR3 length equals 14 residues. Losses at the gene ends were 6 bases for V and 2 bases for J; bases not matched to a gene: 4. CDR1 is MNHNS, CDR2 SASEGT, per germline. This CDR3 is CASSYRGHNTEAFF. The CDR3 DNA sequence: TGTGCCAGCAGCTACAGGGGGCATAACACTGAAGCTTTCTTT.

V and J are TRBV7-2 and TRBJ2-5; D is possibly TRBD2 (5 bases). The V end lost 4 bases, the J end lost 2 bases, and 11 bases lay between the germline ends. Germline V gives CDR1 SGHTA, CDR2 FQGNSA. CDR3 length equals 14 residues. The CDR3 DNA sequence: TGTGCCAGCAGCTCCGAAAGAGGGCAAGAGACCCAGTACTTC. As protein: CASSSERGQETQYF.

This clonotype was recorded a few times. The chain links TRBV19 to TRBJ2-1; a possible D gene is TRBD2 (7 bases). The germline V gene has CDR1 LNHDA and CDR2 SQIVND (reference sequence). V dropped 4 bases and J dropped 7 bases, with 11 bases sitting between them. The CDR3 loop spans 13 amino acids. CDR3 DNA sequence: TGTGCCAGTAGTAGGGGGAGGGGGAATGAGCAGTTCTTC. Residues: CASSRGRGNEQFF.

This clonotype was recorded a few times. V usage is TRBV12-3 or TRBV12-4 and J usage is TRBJ1-3, with 7 bases matching TRBD1. The CDR3 contains 14 residues. The trim removed 5 bases at V and 7 bases at J, leaving 8 bases unmatched. CDR3 in amino acids: CASSLNRGPNTIYF. DNA of the CDR3: TGTGCCAGCAGTCTCAACAGGGGACCGAACACCATATATTTT.